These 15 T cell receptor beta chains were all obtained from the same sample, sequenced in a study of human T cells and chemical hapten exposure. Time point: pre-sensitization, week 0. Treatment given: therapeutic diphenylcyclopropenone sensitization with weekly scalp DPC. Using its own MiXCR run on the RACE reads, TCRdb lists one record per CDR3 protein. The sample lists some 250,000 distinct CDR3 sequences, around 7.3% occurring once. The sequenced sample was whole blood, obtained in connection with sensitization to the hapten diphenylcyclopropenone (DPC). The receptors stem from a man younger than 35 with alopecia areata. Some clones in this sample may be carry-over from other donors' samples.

CDR3 nucleotide sequence: TGTGCCAGCAGTTACGTAGCGTACACCGGGGAGCTGTTTTTT. This translates into CASSYVAYTGELFF. V and J are TRBV6-6 and TRBJ2-2, with D possibly matching TRBD2 (5 bases). The CDR3 consists of 14 residues. Trimming left V 2 bases short and J 3 bases short, with 7 bases between. Germline values: CDR1 MNHNY, CDR2 SVGAGI (reference sequence).

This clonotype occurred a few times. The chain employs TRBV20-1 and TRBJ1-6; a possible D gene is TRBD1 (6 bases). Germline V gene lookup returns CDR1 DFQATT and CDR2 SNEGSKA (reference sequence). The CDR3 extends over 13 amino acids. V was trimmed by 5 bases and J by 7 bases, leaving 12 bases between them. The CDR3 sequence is CSAGDTPNSPLHF. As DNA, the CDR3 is TGCAGTGCTGGGGACACACCGAATTCACCCCTCCACTTT.

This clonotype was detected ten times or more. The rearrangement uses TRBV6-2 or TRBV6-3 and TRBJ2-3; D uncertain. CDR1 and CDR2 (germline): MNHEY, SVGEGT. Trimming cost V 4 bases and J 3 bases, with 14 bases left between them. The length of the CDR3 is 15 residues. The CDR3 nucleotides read TGTGCCAGCAGTTTATTCACCGGGCGAACAGATACGCAGTATTTT. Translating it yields CASSLFTGRTDTQYF.

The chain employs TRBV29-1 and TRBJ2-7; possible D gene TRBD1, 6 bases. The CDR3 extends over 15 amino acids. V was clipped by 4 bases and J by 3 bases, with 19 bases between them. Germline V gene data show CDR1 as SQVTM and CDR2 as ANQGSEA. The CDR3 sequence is CSVAKSRGPNYEQYF. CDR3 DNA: TGCAGCGTTGCCAAATCCAGGGGTCCTAACTACGAGCAGTACTTC.

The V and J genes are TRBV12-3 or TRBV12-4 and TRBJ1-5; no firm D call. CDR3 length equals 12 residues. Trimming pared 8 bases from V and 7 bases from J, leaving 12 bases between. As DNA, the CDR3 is TGTGCCAGCGCGGAGGGATCCCAGCCCCAGCATTTT. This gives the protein CASAEGSQPQHF.

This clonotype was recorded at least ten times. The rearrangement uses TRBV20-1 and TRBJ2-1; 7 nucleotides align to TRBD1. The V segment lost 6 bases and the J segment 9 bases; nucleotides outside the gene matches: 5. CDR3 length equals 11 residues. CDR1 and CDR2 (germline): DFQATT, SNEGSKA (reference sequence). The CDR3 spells CSAPTGSEQFF. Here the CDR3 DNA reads TGCAGTGCCCCGACAGGGAGTGAGCAGTTCTTC.

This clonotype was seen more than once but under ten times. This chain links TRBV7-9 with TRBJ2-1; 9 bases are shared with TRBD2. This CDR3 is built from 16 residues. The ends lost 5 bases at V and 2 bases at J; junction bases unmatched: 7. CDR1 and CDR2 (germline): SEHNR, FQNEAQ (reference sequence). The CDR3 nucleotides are TGTGCCAGCAGCCCATGGCGGGGGGGCACCTACAATGAGCAGTTCTTC. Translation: CASSPWRGGTYNEQFF.

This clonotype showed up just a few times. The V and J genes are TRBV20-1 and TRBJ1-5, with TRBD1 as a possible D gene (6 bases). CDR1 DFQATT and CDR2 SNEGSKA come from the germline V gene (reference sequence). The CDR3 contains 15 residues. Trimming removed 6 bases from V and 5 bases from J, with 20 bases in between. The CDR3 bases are TGCAGTGCCCTCCCGGGACAACCTTTCGATCAGCCCCAGCATTTT. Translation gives CSALPGQPFDQPQHF.

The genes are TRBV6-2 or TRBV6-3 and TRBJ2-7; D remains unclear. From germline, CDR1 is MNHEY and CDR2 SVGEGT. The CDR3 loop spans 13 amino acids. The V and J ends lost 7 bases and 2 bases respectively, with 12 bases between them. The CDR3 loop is CASIRPGTYEQYF. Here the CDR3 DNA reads TGTGCCAGCATTAGGCCTGGGACCTACGAGCAGTACTTC.

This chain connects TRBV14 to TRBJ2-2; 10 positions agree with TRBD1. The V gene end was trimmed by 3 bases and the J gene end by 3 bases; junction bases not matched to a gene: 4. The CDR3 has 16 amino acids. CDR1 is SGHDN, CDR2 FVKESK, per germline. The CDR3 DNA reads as TGTGCCAGCAGCCAGGTCGGGACAGGGGACACCGGGGAGCTGTTTTTT. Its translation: CASSQVGTGDTGELFF.

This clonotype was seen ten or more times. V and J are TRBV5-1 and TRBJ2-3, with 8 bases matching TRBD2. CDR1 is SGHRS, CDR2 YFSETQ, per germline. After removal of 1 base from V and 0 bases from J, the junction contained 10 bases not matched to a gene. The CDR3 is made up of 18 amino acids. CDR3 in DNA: TGCGCCAGCAGCTTGTTTGGAGGGGCGGGGGGCAGCACAGATACGCAGTATTTT. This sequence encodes CASSLFGGAGGSTDTQYF.

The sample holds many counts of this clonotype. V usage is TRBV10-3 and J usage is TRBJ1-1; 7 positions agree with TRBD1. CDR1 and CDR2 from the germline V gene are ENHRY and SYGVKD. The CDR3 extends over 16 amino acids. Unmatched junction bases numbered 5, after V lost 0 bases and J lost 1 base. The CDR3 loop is CAISESKRGQNTEAFF. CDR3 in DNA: TGTGCCATCAGTGAGTCGAAGAGGGGGCAGAACACTGAAGCTTTCTTT.

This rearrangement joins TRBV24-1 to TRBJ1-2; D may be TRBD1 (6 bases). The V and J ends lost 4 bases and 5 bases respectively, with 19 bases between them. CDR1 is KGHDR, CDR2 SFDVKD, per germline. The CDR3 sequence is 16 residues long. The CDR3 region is CATSESRDIDFYGYTF. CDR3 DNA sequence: TGTGCCACCAGTGAATCCCGGGACATTGATTTTTATGGCTACACCTTC.

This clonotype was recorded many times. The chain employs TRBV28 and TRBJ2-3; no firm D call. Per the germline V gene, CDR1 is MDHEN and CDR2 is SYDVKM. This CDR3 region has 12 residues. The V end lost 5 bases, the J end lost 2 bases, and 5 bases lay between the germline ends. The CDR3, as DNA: TGTGCCAGCAGTCCGCCCACAGATACGCAGTATTTT. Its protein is CASSPPTDTQYF. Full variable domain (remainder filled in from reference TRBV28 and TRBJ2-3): DVKVTQSSRYLVKRTGEKVFLECVQDMDHENMFWYRQDPGLGLRLIYFSYDVKMKEKGDIPEGYSVSREKKERFSLILESASTNQTSMYLCASSPPTDTQYFGPGTRLTVL.

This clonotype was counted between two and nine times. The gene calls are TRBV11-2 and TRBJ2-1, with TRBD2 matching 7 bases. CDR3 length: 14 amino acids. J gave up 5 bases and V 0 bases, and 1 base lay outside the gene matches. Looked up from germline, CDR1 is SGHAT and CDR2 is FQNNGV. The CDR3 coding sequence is TGTGCCAGCAGCTTAGACCGGGGGGACAATGAGCAGTTCTTC. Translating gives CASSLDRGDNEQFF.